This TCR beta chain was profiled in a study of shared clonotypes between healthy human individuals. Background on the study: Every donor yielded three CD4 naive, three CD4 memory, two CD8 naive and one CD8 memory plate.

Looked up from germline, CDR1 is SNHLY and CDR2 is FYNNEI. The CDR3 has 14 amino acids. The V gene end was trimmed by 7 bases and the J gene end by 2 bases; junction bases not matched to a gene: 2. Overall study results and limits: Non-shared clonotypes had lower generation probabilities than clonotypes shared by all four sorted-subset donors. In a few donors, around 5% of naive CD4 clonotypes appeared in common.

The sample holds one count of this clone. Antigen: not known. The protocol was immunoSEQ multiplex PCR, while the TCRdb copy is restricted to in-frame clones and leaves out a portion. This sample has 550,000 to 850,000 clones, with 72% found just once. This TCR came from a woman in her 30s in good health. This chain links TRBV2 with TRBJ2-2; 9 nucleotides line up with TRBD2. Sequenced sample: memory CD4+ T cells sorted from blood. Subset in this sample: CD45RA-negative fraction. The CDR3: CASMTSGNTGELFF. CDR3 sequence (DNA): TGTGCCAGCATGACTAGCGGTAACACCGGGGAGCTGTTTTTT.